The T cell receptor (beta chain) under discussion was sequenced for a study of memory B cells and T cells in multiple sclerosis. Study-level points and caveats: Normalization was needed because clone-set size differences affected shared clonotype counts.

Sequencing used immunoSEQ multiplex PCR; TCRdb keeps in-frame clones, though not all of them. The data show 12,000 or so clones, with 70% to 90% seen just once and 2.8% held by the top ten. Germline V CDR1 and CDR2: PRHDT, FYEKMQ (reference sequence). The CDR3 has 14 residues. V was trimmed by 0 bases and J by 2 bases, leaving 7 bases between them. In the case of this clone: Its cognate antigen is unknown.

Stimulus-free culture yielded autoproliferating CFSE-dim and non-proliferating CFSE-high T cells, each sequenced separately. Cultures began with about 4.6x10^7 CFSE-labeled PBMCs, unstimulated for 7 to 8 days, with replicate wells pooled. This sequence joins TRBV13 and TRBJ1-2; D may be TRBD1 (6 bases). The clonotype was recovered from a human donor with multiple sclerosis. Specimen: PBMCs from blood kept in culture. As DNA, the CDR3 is TGTGCCAGCAGCTTAGGACAGGGAAACTATGGCTACACCTTC. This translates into CASSLGQGNYGYTF.